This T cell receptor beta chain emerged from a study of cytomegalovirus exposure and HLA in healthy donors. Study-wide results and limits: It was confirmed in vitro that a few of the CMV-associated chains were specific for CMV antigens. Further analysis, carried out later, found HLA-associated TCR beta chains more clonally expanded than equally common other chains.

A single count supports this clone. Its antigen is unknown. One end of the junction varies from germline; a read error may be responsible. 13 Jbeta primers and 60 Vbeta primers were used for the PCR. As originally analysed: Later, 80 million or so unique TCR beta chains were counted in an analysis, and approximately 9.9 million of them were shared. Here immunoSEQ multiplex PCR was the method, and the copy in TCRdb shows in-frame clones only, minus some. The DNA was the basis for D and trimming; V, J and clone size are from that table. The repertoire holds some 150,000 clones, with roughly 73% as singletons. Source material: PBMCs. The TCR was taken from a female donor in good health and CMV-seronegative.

CDR3 in DNA: TGTGCCAGCAGGGAAGACAGATTTCATCGCCCGAACACCGGGGAGCTGTTTTTT. Translating it yields CASREDRFHRPNTGELFF. The chain links TRBV6-1 to TRBJ2-2; D possibly corresponds to TRBD1 (5 bases). Per germline, CDR1 MNHNS and CDR2 SASEGT. This CDR3 region has 18 residues.